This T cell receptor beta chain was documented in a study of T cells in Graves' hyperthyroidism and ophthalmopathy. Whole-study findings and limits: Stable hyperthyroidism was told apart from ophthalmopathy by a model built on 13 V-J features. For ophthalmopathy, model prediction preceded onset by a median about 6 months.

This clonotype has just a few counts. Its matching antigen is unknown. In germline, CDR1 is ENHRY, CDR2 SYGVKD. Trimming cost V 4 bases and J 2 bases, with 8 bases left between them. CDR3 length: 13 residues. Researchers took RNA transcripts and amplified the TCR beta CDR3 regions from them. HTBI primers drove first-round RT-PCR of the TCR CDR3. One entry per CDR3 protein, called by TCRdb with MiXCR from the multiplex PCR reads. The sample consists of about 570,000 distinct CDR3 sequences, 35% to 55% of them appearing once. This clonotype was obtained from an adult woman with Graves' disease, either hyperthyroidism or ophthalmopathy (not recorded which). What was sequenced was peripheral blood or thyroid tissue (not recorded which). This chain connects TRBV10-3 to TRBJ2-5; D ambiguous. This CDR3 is CAISGTAQETQYF. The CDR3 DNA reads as TGTGCCATCAGTGGGACGGCACAAGAGACCCAGTACTTC.